These 23 T cell receptor beta chains came from one sample sequenced in a study of T cells in Graves' hyperthyroidism and ophthalmopathy (dated by TCRdb to the late 2010s). Receptors were amplified or captured by multiplex PCR. Reads for this sample came from an Illumina HiSeq 2000. The TCR beta CDR3 regions were amplified from RNA transcripts. A first-round RT-PCR of the TCR CDR3 used the HTBI primer set with the Qiagen OneStep RT-PCR kit. In-frame beta chains were kept once TCRdb had trimmed the public reads at Q25 with fastp and called clones with MiXCR. For every CDR3 protein sequence, its rows merge into one entry that carries the most common genes and DNA. A total of hundreds of thousands of distinct CDR3 sequences appear in this sample, 38% of them only once. The ten largest clones capture around 9.3% of the sample. The sequencing input was blood. These receptors were obtained from a man between 18 and 29 years old with Graves' hyperthyroidism.

The gene calls are TRBV29-1 and TRBJ2-1, with a weak D call TRBD2 (5 bases). This CDR3 has 12 residues. Germline V CDR1 and CDR2: SQVTM, ANQGSEA. Trimming removed 2 bases from V and 10 bases from J, with 12 bases in between. Written as DNA, the CDR3 is TGCAGCGTTGAACGAGATGTAGCGGAGCAGTTCTTC. This translates into CSVERDVAEQFF.

There are many counts of this clonotype. The J gene is TRBJ2-6, the V gene TRBV2, with 8 positions matching TRBD1. The CDR3 has 17 amino acids. Germline assignment: CDR1 SNHLY and CDR2 FYNNEI. With V trimmed by 6 bases and J by 3 bases, 10 bases remained unmatched. This CDR3 reads CASRGGQGGFGANVLTF. The CDR3 DNA is TGTGCCAGCAGAGGAGGACAGGGAGGTTTTGGGGCCAACGTCCTGACTTTC.

This clonotype was picked up many times. The V gene is TRBV5-6, the J gene TRBJ1-6; 7 bases map to TRBD1. After removal of 4 bases from V and 8 bases from J, the junction contained 6 bases not matched to a gene. The CDR3 totals 14 residues. Germline V gene sequence: CDR1 SGHDT, CDR2 YYEEEE. CDR3 bases: TGTGCCAGCAGCGTCGGGACAGCTTATTCACCCCTCCACTTT. It specifies CASSVGTAYSPLHF.

This clonotype occurred many times. This rearrangement joins TRBV25-1 to TRBJ1-1; D remains ambiguous. CDR3 length equals 13 residues. Germline CDR1 and CDR2: MGHDK and SYGVNS. The ends were cut back, 1 base at V and 7 bases at J, with 10 bases in the middle. The CDR3 bases are TGTGCCAGCAGTGAATTCGTGGGGATTGAAGCTTTCTTT. It yields the protein CASSEFVGIEAFF. The full variable domain, with the rest looked up from reference TRBV25-1 and TRBJ1-1, is EADIYQTPRYLVIGTGKKITLECSQTMGHDKMYWYQQDPGMELHLIHYSYGVNSTEKGDLSSESTVSRIRTEHFPLTLESARPSHTSQYLCASSEFVGIEAFFGQGTRLTVV.

The rearrangement joins TRBV10-3 to TRBJ1-5, with no clear D. Trimming removed 10 bases from V and 3 bases from J, with 13 bases in between. The germline V gene has CDR1 ENHRY and CDR2 SYGVKD. The CDR3 length is 13 residues. The CDR3, as DNA: TGTGCCAGCAGACCGGCAGACAATCAGCCCCAGCATTTT. This sequence encodes CASRPADNQPQHF.

Ten or more counts support this clonotype. This chain joins TRBV24-1 and TRBJ1-5; D unresolved. Trimming left V 4 bases short and J 4 bases short, with 13 bases between. The germline V gene has CDR1 KGHDR and CDR2 SFDVKD. This CDR3 contains 15 residues. The DNA for the CDR3 is TGTGCCACCAGTGACCCGAAGGTTCCGAATCAGCCCCAGCATTTT. Its translation: CATSDPKVPNQPQHF.

The V and J genes are TRBV2 and TRBJ2-5, with a possible D match to TRBD2 (5 bases). Germline loops: CDR1 SNHLY, CDR2 FYNNEI. The CDR3 consists of 13 residues. The germline V and J ends were trimmed by 3 bases and 9 bases, with 14 bases remaining between them. CDR3 sequence (DNA): TGTGCCAGCAGTGAGGGGAGCAATCAGCCCCAGTACTTC. Translation gives CASSEGSNQPQYF.

Note on this clonotype: An end of the junction differs from the germline gene, which may be a read error. The rearrangement links TRBV20-1 to TRBJ1-1; 11 bases fit TRBD1. The germline V gene encodes CDR1 DFQATT and CDR2 SNEGSKA (reference sequence). The CDR3 is made up of 13 amino acids. CDR3 bases: TGCAGTGCTCGGACAGGGGGCAGGGCTGAAGCTTACTTT. Translating gives CSARTGGRAEAYF.

This clonotype was counted at least ten times. This chain links TRBV7-8 with TRBJ1-3, with D hard to call. CDR1 and CDR2 from the germline V gene are SGHVS and FQNEAQ. The V and J ends lost 4 bases and 1 base respectively, with 11 bases between them. The CDR3 extends over 15 amino acids. The CDR3 DNA reads TGTGCCAGCAGCTCGATGGACCTATCTGGAAACACCATATATTTT. Amino acid sequence: CASSSMDLSGNTIYF.

The genes are TRBV7-9 and TRBJ2-7, with D perhaps matching TRBD2 (6 bases). V was trimmed by 2 bases and J by 2 bases, leaving 13 bases between them. Germline V CDR1 and CDR2: SEHNR, FQNEAQ (reference sequence). The CDR3 sequence is 15 residues long. CDR3 sequence: CASSLSDGRPYEQYF. CDR3 coding DNA: TGTGCCAGCAGCTTATCCGACGGGAGACCCTACGAGCAGTACTTC.

The genes are TRBV29-1 and TRBJ2-2; possibly TRBD2 for D (5 bases). Germline assignment: CDR1 SQVTM and CDR2 ANQGSEA. The CDR3 runs to 13 residues. Trimming stripped 5 bases from V and 3 bases from J, with 10 bases between. CDR3 in amino acids: CSVNPEDTGELFF. The CDR3 nucleotides are TGCAGCGTTAACCCGGAGGACACCGGGGAGCTGTTTTTT.

This chain connects TRBV5-4 to TRBJ1-6; D unclear. The CDR3 runs to 17 residues. Trimming took off 4 bases at V and 7 bases at J, with 21 bases between the two ends. The germline V gene has CDR1 SGHNT and CDR2 YYREEE (reference sequence). The CDR3 DNA reads as TGTGCCAGCAGCCCTACGAGCAGAGTTCAAGGAAATTCACCCCTCCACTTT. This gives the protein CASSPTSRVQGNSPLHF.

V is TRBV9 and J is TRBJ1-1, with D uncertain. Trimming removed 3 bases at V and 3 bases at J, with 15 bases between. The V gene's germline CDR1 is SGDLS and CDR2 YYNGEE. The CDR3 sequence is 15 residues long. Written as DNA, the CDR3 is TGTGCCAGCAGCGCACTCCCCCGCTCAGACACTGAAGCTTTCTTT. Its protein is CASSALPRSDTEAFF. The full variable domain, in which reference TRBV9 and TRBJ1-1 provide the parts outside the CDR3, is DSGVTQTPKHLITATGQRVTLRCSPRSGDLSVYWYQQSLDQGLQFLIQYYNGEERAKGNILERFSAQQFPDLHSELNLSSLELGDSALYFCASSALPRSDTEAFFGQGTRLTVV.

In its sample, this clonotype was seen many times. DNA of the CDR3: TGCAGTGCTAGACTACTAGACAGGGGGGATGATCAGCCCCAGCATTTT. Protein: CSARLLDRGDDQPQHF. J is TRBJ1-5 and V is TRBV20-1, with 9 nucleotides matching TRBD1. After removal of 2 bases from V and 5 bases from J, the junction contained 10 bases not matched to a gene. CDR1 is DFQATT and CDR2 is SNEGSKA in the germline V gene (reference sequence). This CDR3 has 16 residues.

Worth noting for this clonotype: At one end the junction does not follow the germline gene, possibly because of a read error. V and J are TRBV7-2 and TRBJ1-2, with 7 bases aligning to TRBD1. This CDR3 has 15 residues. Germline values: CDR1 SGHTA, CDR2 FQGNSA. The CDR3 loop reads CASSSSGGGDYGHTF. DNA of the CDR3: TGTGCCAGCAGCTCATCAGGGGGAGGGGACTATGGCCACACCTTC. Supplemented by reference TRBV7-2 and TRBJ1-2, the full variable domain reads GAGVSQSPSNKVTEKGKDVELRCDPISGHTALYWYRQSLGQGLEFLIYFQGNSAPDKSGLPSDRFSAERTGGSVSTLTIQRTQQEDSAVYLCASSSSGGGDYGHTFGSGTRLTVV.

Ten or more counts support this clonotype. This sequence joins TRBV29-1 and TRBJ1-2; D is ambiguous. CDR1 is SQVTM and CDR2 is ANQGSEA in the germline V gene. Trimming stripped 6 bases from V and 2 bases from J, with 10 bases between. The CDR3 has 12 amino acids. As DNA, the CDR3 is TGCAGCGTGGTGGACGGCAACTATGGCTACACCTTC. It encodes CSVVDGNYGYTF.

As to this clonotype: Possible read error: a much larger clone is one base away. V and J are TRBV10-3 and TRBJ2-7; either TRBD1 or TRBD2 may supply D (5 bases each). The CDR3 has 14 amino acids. Trimming shortened V by 8 bases and J by 3 bases, and 17 bases separated the two germline ends. Germline CDR1 reads ENHRY; CDR2 reads SYGVKD. The DNA of the CDR3 is TGTGCCATCCAGGGACCCCAGCCCCTCTACGAGCAGTACTTC. Translating it yields CAIQGPQPLYEQYF.

This clonotype was counted many times. The V gene is TRBV20-1, the J gene TRBJ1-1, with 12 bases that match TRBD1. The V gene's germline CDR1 is DFQATT and CDR2 SNEGSKA (reference sequence). This CDR3 is 13 amino acids long. Losses at the gene ends were 6 bases for V and 4 bases for J; bases not matched to a gene: 3. This CDR3 reads CSAPGQGATEAFF. CDR3 DNA: TGCAGTGCACCGGGACAGGGGGCCACTGAAGCTTTCTTT.

In its sample, this clonotype was seen a few times. The J gene is TRBJ2-7, the V gene TRBV12-3 or TRBV12-4; D gene unclear. The CDR3 is 15 amino acids. V lost 3 bases to trimming and J lost 6 bases, with 18 bases between them. The CDR3 sequence is CASSFGGPYTLEQYF. In DNA form, the CDR3 reads TGTGCCAGCAGTTTTGGTGGCCCCTACACCCTCGAGCAGTACTTC.

This clonotype was seen at least ten times. The chain uses TRBV2 and TRBJ1-1; D call uncertain. This CDR3 region has 13 residues. Germline-derived CDR1 and CDR2 are SNHLY and FYNNEI. The V end was cut by 4 bases, the J end by 0 bases, with 6 bases between. CDR3 residues: CASSGRLNTEAFF. CDR3 DNA: TGTGCCAGCAGTGGACGGTTGAACACTGAAGCTTTCTTT.

Notes on this clonotype: Given the absence of the conserved phenylalanine or tryptophan at the CDR3 end, a read error is likely. It is unclear where the CDR3 begins or ends on the DNA, so no DNA is shown, and the CDR3 is as TCRdb lists it. V is TRBV15 and J is TRBJ1-2. Germline loops: CDR1 LNHNV, CDR2 YYDKDF (reference sequence). From its first to its last residue, the CDR3 has 8 amino acids. The CDR3 protein is CATSRDSG.

The DNA for the CDR3 is TGTGCCAGCAGCTTAGAGAGGGGGCGCTTAGAGACCCAGTACTTC. This sequence encodes CASSLERGRLETQYF. The V call is TRBV7-2, the J call TRBJ2-5; TRBD1 matches 7 bases. V trimming: 1 base; J trimming: 4 bases; junction bases outside the gene matches: 6. Germline V lookup: CDR1 SGHTA, CDR2 FQGNSA. The length of the CDR3 is 15 residues.

This clonotype showed up many times. CDR3 DNA sequence: TGCAGCGTTGGGACAGGCCACATCAATCAGCCCCAGCATTTT. Translation gives CSVGTGHINQPQHF. The rearrangement links TRBV29-1 to TRBJ1-5, with 7 positions matching TRBD1. Germline V gene lookup returns CDR1 SQVTM and CDR2 ANQGSEA. V dropped 4 bases and J dropped 3; count of bases not matched to a gene: 6. The CDR3 covers 14 residues.